Each of the 27 T cell receptor beta chains below was sequenced from the same sample in a study of cytomegalovirus exposure and HLA in healthy donors. The PCR ran on 60 Vbeta and 13 Jbeta primers. The assay was immunoSEQ multiplex PCR, and TCRdb's table has in-frame clones only and misses some. The table records about 160,000 clones, about three quarters of them present only once. Sequencing was carried out using PBMCs. Receptors originate from a female donor in good health and CMV-seronegative.

The chain employs TRBV27 and TRBJ1-2; no clear D. CDR1 and CDR2 from the germline V gene are MNHEY and SMNVEV (reference sequence). The CDR3 length is 13 residues. The V and J ends lost 2 bases and 5 bases respectively, with 9 bases between them. As DNA, the CDR3 is TGTGCCAGCAGTTTAAACCAGGCTTATGGCTACACCTTC. It yields the protein CASSLNQAYGYTF.

This chain links TRBV5-1 with TRBJ2-7; 9 bases agree with TRBD2. The V and J ends lost 2 bases and 5 bases, in that order; junction bases with no gene match: 8. CDR1 is SGHRS and CDR2 is YFSETQ in the germline V gene. The CDR3 extends over 15 amino acids. CDR3 nucleotides: TGCGCCAGCAGCTTCGGCGCGGGAGGGCCGAACGAGCAGTACTTC. This sequence encodes CASSFGAGGPNEQYF. Looking up the rest from reference TRBV5-1 and TRBJ2-7 gives the full variable domain: KAGVTQTPRYLIKTRGQQVTLSCSPISGHRSVSWYQQTPGQGLQFLFEYFSETQRNKGNFPGRFSGRQFSNSRSEMNVSTLELGDSALYLCASSFGAGGPNEQYFGPGTRLTVT.

V usage is TRBV4-1 and J usage is TRBJ2-1; 9 bases map to TRBD1. CDR1 and CDR2 from the germline V gene are MGHRA and YSYEKL. CDR3 length: 15 residues. V lost 1 base to trimming and J lost 4 bases; unmatched junction nucleotides: 2. The DNA for the CDR3 is TGCGCCAGCAGCCAAGGGGACAGGGCGTACAATGAGCAGTTCTTC. Translation gives CASSQGDRAYNEQFF.

The chain links TRBV6-5 to TRBJ2-5; D might be TRBD2 (7 bases). Per the germline V gene, CDR1 is MNHEY and CDR2 is SVGAGI. Trimming removed 2 bases from V and 4 bases from J, with 17 bases in between. The CDR3 runs 16 residues. Written as DNA, the CDR3 is TGTGCCAGCAGTTACGCCACAGGGAGGGGTTTAGAGACCCAGTACTTC. It translates to CASSYATGRGLETQYF.

This clone occurred once. The V call is TRBV19, the J call TRBJ2-1; 8 bases line up with TRBD1. The CDR3 covers 14 residues. Germline trimming cut 5 bases from V and 8 bases from J; bases unmatched to any gene: 8. Germline values: CDR1 LNHDA, CDR2 SQIVND (reference sequence). The CDR3 nucleotides read TGTGCCAGTAGTCCCTGGACAGGGATGGATGAGCAGTTCTTC. This translates into CASSPWTGMDEQFF.

The rearrangement joins TRBV2 to TRBJ2-4, with TRBD1 as a possible D gene (5 bases). Germline values: CDR1 SNHLY, CDR2 FYNNEI. The CDR3 is made up of 12 amino acids. V was pared by 8 bases and J by 11 bases, with 16 bases between. The CDR3 protein is CASVPEPGLQYF. The CDR3 bases are TGTGCCAGCGTCCCAGAGCCAGGGCTTCAGTACTTC.

This chain links TRBV6-5 with TRBJ2-7; 7 positions agree with TRBD1. There are 15 residues in the CDR3. V lost 7 bases to trimming and J lost 0 bases; unmatched junction nucleotides: 9. The germline CDR1 and CDR2 sequences are MNHEY and SVGAGI. The CDR3 DNA sequence: TGTGCCAGCATGTCGACAGGGTACCGCTCCTACGAGCAGTACTTC. This gives the protein CASMSTGYRSYEQYF.

The chain uses TRBV7-3 and TRBJ2-2; 7 bases map to TRBD2. V shed 7 bases, J shed 6 bases, and the junction held 8 bases outside the gene matches. Germline V gene data show CDR1 as SGHTA and CDR2 as FQGTGA. The CDR3 sequence is 14 residues long. CDR3 residues: CASKLGLGPGELFF. The CDR3 region has the DNA TGTGCCAGCAAACTCGGACTAGGCCCCGGGGAGCTGTTTTTT.

This clone was counted between two and nine times. This chain joins TRBV18 and TRBJ1-4; 7 bases agree with TRBD1. CDR1 and CDR2 (germline): KGHSH, LQKENI. CDR3 length: 16 amino acids. Trimming removed 3 bases from V and 5 bases from J; junction bases left unmatched: 9. The CDR3 loop reads CASSPRWDSMNEKLFF. CDR3 DNA: TGTGCCAGCTCACCCCGATGGGACAGTATGAATGAAAAACTGTTTTTT. Combining the CDR3 with reference TRBV18 and TRBJ1-4 gives the whole variable domain NAGVMQNPRHLVRRRGQEARLRCSPMKGHSHVYWYRQLPEEGLKFMVYLQKENIIDESGMPKERFSAEFPKEGPSILRIQQVVRGDSAAYFCASSPRWDSMNEKLFFGSGTQLSVL.

V gene TRBV6-5 combines with J gene TRBJ2-2; no reliable D call. V lost 2 bases and J 1 base, leaving 8 bases between the germline ends. Per germline, CDR1 MNHEY and CDR2 SVGAGI. The CDR3 has 15 amino acids. CDR3 amino acids: CASSYGFLNTGELFF. The CDR3 DNA reads as TGTGCCAGCAGTTACGGCTTTTTGAACACCGGGGAGCTGTTTTTT.

The genes are TRBV7-9 and TRBJ1-4, with 8 positions matching TRBD1. V dropped 8 bases and J dropped 4; count of bases not matched to a gene: 6. Germline CDR1 SEHNR, CDR2 FQNEAQ (reference sequence). This CDR3 is built from 14 residues. This CDR3 reads CASSDRGLNEKLFF. DNA for the CDR3: TGTGCCAGCTCCGACAGGGGCCTTAATGAAAAACTGTTTTTT.

The V gene is TRBV9, the J gene TRBJ2-1, with 10 bases lining up with TRBD2. The ends lost 2 bases at V and 5 bases at J; junction bases unmatched: 1. CDR3 length: 14 amino acids. Per the germline V gene, CDR1 is SGDLS and CDR2 is YYNGEE. The CDR3 here is CASSVLAGDNEQFF. CDR3 in DNA: TGTGCCAGCAGCGTCCTAGCGGGAGACAATGAGCAGTTCTTC.

The chain couples TRBV30 to TRBJ1-3, with D unclear. CDR3 size: 14 residues. CDR1 and CDR2 (germline): GTSNPN, SVGIG (reference sequence). The ends were cut back, 3 bases at V and 3 bases at J, with 12 bases in the middle. CDR3 DNA sequence: TGTGCCTGGAGCCGGCCCGGAGGTGGAAACACCATATATTTT. Protein sequence: CAWSRPGGGNTIYF. The whole variable domain, filled in from reference TRBV30 and TRBJ1-3, reads SQTIHQWPATLVQPVGSPLSLECTVEGTSNPNLYWYRQAAGRGLQLLFYSVGIGQISSEVPQNLSASRPQDRQFILSSKKLLLSDSGFYLCAWSRPGGGNTIYFGEGSWLTVV.

This chain links TRBV25-1 with TRBJ2-2; D is ambiguous. V dropped 5 bases and J dropped 0 bases, with 10 bases sitting between them. CDR3 length: 15 residues. Germline values: CDR1 MGHDK, CDR2 SYGVNS. CDR3 protein: CASSSVTANTGELFF. The CDR3 DNA follows: TGTGCCAGCAGTTCCGTCACAGCGAACACCGGGGAGCTGTTTTTT.

This clone was detected only a few times. This chain uses TRBV28 with TRBJ2-7; D is unclear. CDR3 length: 12 amino acids. V was trimmed by 5 bases and J by 4 bases, leaving 9 bases between them. Germline V lookup: CDR1 MDHEN, CDR2 SYDVKM. CDR3 amino acids: CASSTLQYEQYF. DNA for the CDR3: TGTGCCAGCAGTACATTACAGTACGAGCAGTACTTC. Combining the CDR3 with reference TRBV28 and TRBJ2-7 gives the whole variable domain DVKVTQSSRYLVKRTGEKVFLECVQDMDHENMFWYRQDPGLGLRLIYFSYDVKMKEKGDIPEGYSVSREKKERFSLILESASTNQTSMYLCASSTLQYEQYFGPGTRLTVT.

This clone has more than one count but fewer than ten. Germline and junction disagree at one end, which may indicate a read error. The CDR3 DNA is TGTGCCAGCAGGGAAGCGGGAGTAAGAGATACGCAGTATTTT. Its protein product is CASREAGVRDTQYF. This rearrangement joins TRBV6-1 to TRBJ2-3; 8 positions agree with TRBD2. The CDR3 has 14 amino acids. Germline assignment: CDR1 MNHNS and CDR2 SASEGT.

This clone appeared a few times. The rearrangement uses TRBV6-1 and TRBJ2-5; 10 bases match TRBD2. V lost 2 bases to trimming and J lost 1 base; unmatched junction nucleotides: 1. The CDR3 sequence is 15 residues long. The germline CDR1 and CDR2 sequences are MNHNS and SASEGT. The CDR3 nucleotides are TGTGCCAGCAGTGAACCTAGCGGGGGCCAAGAGACCCAGTACTTC. Translated, it gives CASSEPSGGQETQYF.

V and J are TRBV5-1 and TRBJ1-1; D gene ambiguous. V gave up 0 bases and J gave up 4 bases, with 10 bases separating them. The CDR3 sequence is 14 residues long. Per the germline V gene, CDR1 is SGHRS and CDR2 is YFSETQ. DNA for the CDR3: TGCGCCAGCAGCTTGGGAACAGCTTCCACTGAAGCTTTCTTT. Translation: CASSLGTASTEAFF.

V usage is TRBV30 and J usage is TRBJ2-7, with D perhaps matching TRBD1 (6 bases). V lost 3 bases to trimming and J lost 5 bases, with 17 bases between them. Germline V gene data show CDR1 as GTSNPN and CDR2 as SVGIG (reference sequence). The CDR3 length is 14 residues. The DNA for the CDR3 is TGTGCCTGGAGGCCGGACAGTCCCCGGGACGAGCAGTACTTC. As protein: CAWRPDSPRDEQYF.

J is TRBJ2-2 and V is TRBV7-9; weak D call: TRBD1 (5 bases). CDR3 length: 18 residues. With 5 bases removed from V and 2 bases from J, the gap between germline ends came to 21 bases. CDR1 and CDR2 from the germline V gene are SEHNR and FQNEAQ (reference sequence). The CDR3 region is CASSARLQIQENTGELFF. The CDR3 DNA follows: TGTGCCAGCAGCGCGCGACTTCAGATACAGGAAAACACCGGGGAGCTGTTTTTT.

The sample holds one count of this clone. The genes are TRBV19 and TRBJ2-5; D might be TRBD2 (7 bases). The CDR3 is made up of 12 amino acids. The germline V gene has CDR1 LNHDA and CDR2 SQIVND (reference sequence). The ends were cut back, 4 bases at V and 5 bases at J, with 8 bases in the middle. The CDR3 bases are TGTGCCAGTAGTAGGGGGGGCGAGACCCAGTACTTC. This codes for CASSRGGETQYF.

This clone came up a few times. The genes are TRBV18 and TRBJ1-2; 7 bases are shared with TRBD1. Germline assignment: CDR1 KGHSH and CDR2 LQKENI. This CDR3 spans 13 amino acids. The ends lost 3 bases at V and 6 bases at J; junction bases unmatched: 4. The CDR3 sequence is CASSPTGYDGYTF. CDR3 in DNA: TGTGCCAGCTCACCGACAGGGTATGATGGCTACACCTTC.

The rearrangement joins TRBV7-8 to TRBJ1-2; D call uncertain. Between the trimmed V and J ends, which lost 3 bases and 4 bases, there was a span of 9 bases. The length of the CDR3 is 13 residues. From germline, CDR1 is SGHVS and CDR2 FQNEAQ. The CDR3 sequence: CASSFQSLYGYTF. The CDR3 nucleotides are TGTGCCAGCAGCTTTCAGTCCCTCTATGGCTACACCTTC.

As regards this clone: Other nucleotide sequences from this sample produce the same CDR3. The V and J genes are TRBV5-1 and TRBJ1-1; D is ambiguous. Per the germline V gene, CDR1 is SGHRS and CDR2 is YFSETQ. Trimming pared 0 bases from V and 1 base from J, leaving 4 bases between. The CDR3 length is 13 residues. CDR3 sequence reads: CASSLGGNTEAFF. As DNA, the CDR3 is TGCGCCAGCAGCTTGGGAGGGAACACTGAAGCTTTCTTT.

The V call is TRBV6-5, the J call TRBJ1-6; 10 bases align to TRBD1. This CDR3 region has 15 residues. Per germline, CDR1 MNHEY and CDR2 SVGAGI. V lost 3 bases, J lost 9 bases, and 5 bases stayed unmatched. The CDR3 nucleotides are TGTGCCAGCAGTTATGGGGGGGACAGGGGTTCACCCCTCCACTTT. Translating it yields CASSYGGDRGSPLHF.

The rearrangement uses TRBV30 and TRBJ2-1, with D tentatively TRBD1 (6 bases). Trimming stripped 4 bases from V and 4 bases from J, with 14 bases between. Germline V lookup: CDR1 GTSNPN, CDR2 SVGIG (reference sequence). The CDR3 is 14 amino acids. The CDR3 is CAWTGRGKYNEQFF. The CDR3 DNA follows: TGTGCCTGGACAGGCAGGGGAAAATACAATGAGCAGTTCTTC.

The chain employs TRBV5-6 and TRBJ1-3, with D maybe TRBD1 (5 bases). Germline V CDR1 and CDR2: SGHDT, YYEEEE. V was cut by 2 bases and J by 0 bases, with 9 bases left in between. The CDR3 has 15 amino acids. The CDR3 nucleotides are TGTGCCAGCAGCTTCCAACAGGTCTCTGGAAACACCATATATTTT. It codes for CASSFQQVSGNTIYF.